Listed here are 10 T cell receptor beta chains from one sample, sequenced in a study of T-cell reconstitution after alpha-beta-depleted transplantation in children. Unique molecular identifiers were incorporated when the TCRbeta library was constructed. TCRdb reprocessed the PCR reads via MiXCR and lists one record per CDR3 protein. The sample consists of around 60,000 distinct CDR3 sequences, around 40% of them appearing once. Material: PBMCs, mostly from graft donor cells, obtained 360 days after TCRalphabeta/CD19-depleted stem cell transplant. These receptors came from a male patient younger than 18 who had a stem cell transplant for acute lymphoblastic leukemia, so the T cells may come from the graft donor.

The chain couples TRBV6-1 to TRBJ2-5; D might be TRBD1 (5 bases). This CDR3 spans 14 amino acids. Looked up from germline, CDR1 is MNHNS and CDR2 is SASEGT. V gave up 3 bases and J gave up 1 base, with 9 bases separating them. The CDR3 here is CASSDTGVQETQYF. For the CDR3, the DNA is TGTGCCAGCAGTGATACAGGTGTCCAAGAGACCCAGTACTTC.

The CDR3 nucleotides read TGTGCCAGCAGCCTCCCCTTAGCGGGAGAGGACACAGATACGCAGTATTTT. Its translation: CASSLPLAGEDTDTQYF. The genes are TRBV11-2 and TRBJ2-3; 9 nucleotides agree with TRBD2. The germline V gene encodes CDR1 SGHAT and CDR2 FQNNGV. The V gene end was trimmed by 5 bases and the J gene end by 2 bases; junction bases not matched to a gene: 11. The CDR3 contains 17 residues.

This sequence joins TRBV6-2 or TRBV6-3 and TRBJ2-7, with D possibly being TRBD1 (6 bases). CDR1 and CDR2 (germline): MNHEY, SVGEGT. V dropped 7 bases and J dropped 3 bases, with 19 bases sitting between them. This CDR3 is built from 15 residues. The CDR3 is CASMGAGIRNYEQYF. CDR3 coding DNA: TGTGCCAGCATGGGGGCCGGGATACGAAACTACGAGCAGTACTTC.

This clonotype was recorded a few times. The J gene is TRBJ1-4, the V gene TRBV5-1, with TRBD1 matching over 7 bases. V was clipped by 4 bases and J by 6 bases; unmatched bases: 6. Per the germline V gene, CDR1 is SGHRS and CDR2 is YFSETQ. This CDR3 has 14 residues. The CDR3 here is CASSPRDSHEKLFF. CDR3 DNA: TGCGCCAGCAGCCCGCGGGACAGTCATGAAAAACTGTTTTTT.

The chain is built from TRBV27 and TRBJ2-5; no firm D call. Trimming shortened V by 5 bases and J by 9 bases, and 13 bases separated the two germline ends. The CDR3 has 12 residues. Per germline, CDR1 MNHEY and CDR2 SMNVEV (reference sequence). The CDR3 sequence is CASSPGPPAQYF. The CDR3 DNA is TGTGCCAGCAGTCCGGGCCCCCCGGCCCAGTACTTC.

The chain has TRBV9 and TRBJ2-3; tentatively, D is TRBD2 (5 bases). V lost 2 bases and J 0 bases, leaving 16 bases between the germline ends. The germline CDR1 and CDR2 sequences are SGDLS and YYNGEE. The CDR3 runs 17 residues. This CDR3 is CASSVPKAEASTDTQYF. As DNA, the CDR3 is TGTGCCAGCAGCGTCCCGAAAGCGGAGGCAAGCACAGATACGCAGTATTTT.

V is TRBV7-8 and J is TRBJ2-7; 8 bases fit TRBD2. The CDR3 loop spans 16 amino acids. Per the germline V gene, CDR1 is SGHVS and CDR2 is FQNEAQ. V shed 6 bases and J 2 bases; nucleotides not matched to a gene: 12. CDR3 region: CASSHAVAGQAYEQYF. The DNA of the CDR3 is TGTGCCAGCAGTCATGCTGTAGCGGGACAAGCCTACGAGCAGTACTTC.

This clonotype showed up just a few times. The V and J genes are TRBV7-9 and TRBJ1-1; D is ambiguous. There are 14 residues in the CDR3. The germline V and J ends were trimmed by 5 bases and 0 bases, with 10 bases remaining between them. Germline lookup yields CDR1 SEHNR and CDR2 FQNEAQ (reference sequence). The CDR3 bases are TGTGCCAGCAGCGTACAGCTCCTGAACACTGAAGCTTTCTTT. It is translated as CASSVQLLNTEAFF.

V and J are TRBV3-1 and TRBJ2-5; 12 bases fit TRBD2. V was clipped by 8 bases and J by 2 bases; unmatched bases: 0. The germline V gene has CDR1 LGHDT and CDR2 YNNKEL (reference sequence). The CDR3 totals 13 residues. This CDR3 reads CASLAGGQETQYF. In nucleotides, the CDR3 is TGTGCCAGCCTAGCGGGGGGGCAAGAGACCCAGTACTTC.

This sequence joins TRBV9 and TRBJ1-1; TRBD1 matches at 9 bases. This CDR3 has 14 amino acids. The trim removed 3 bases at V and 10 bases at J, leaving 10 bases unmatched. Germline values: CDR1 SGDLS, CDR2 YYNGEE. The DNA for the CDR3 is TGTGCCAGCAGCGGGACCGGGACAGGGAGCGTAGCTTTCTTT. Amino acid sequence: CASSGTGTGSVAFF.